Detailed here is one TCR beta chain. The antigen this receptor binds is unknown. The sample holds no much larger clone one base away, and base qualities are not on file. Genomic DNA was used as template for profiling of TCR beta VDJ combinations and CDR3 sequences. An Illumina HiSeq 2000 was used for TCR repertoire sequencing. The source study handled its data this way. Repertoires were assessed using TRBV/TRBJ rearrangement plots, CDR3 size and DJ length profiles, and Simpson's diversity index. Whichever DNA sequence was most abundant in the deep sequencing data was defined as the immunodominant clone. CDR3 amino acid sequences were screened for sharing across subjects and compared with published repertoires and the VDJdb database. Clones were called with MiXCR by TCRdb after fastp trimmed the public reads at Q25, and only in-frame beta chains were retained. CDR3 protein sequences are deduplicated, and each keeps its most common genes and DNA. Here the V and J calls rest on TCRdb's processing, not on the authors' analysis. The sample table contains roughly 170,000 distinct CDR3 sequences; only one count was recorded for approximately 48% of them. Over 10% of the sample belongs to the ten largest clones.

This sample was taken from a study of CD8+CD57+ T cells in acquired aplastic anemia (dated by TCRdb to between 2018 and 2020). With regard to the full study: Extracted DNA from sorted CD4+ and CD8+ cells averaged around 3.2 ug, ranging from roughly 0.2 to 30 ug. CD8+CD57+ expansion was defined as a frequency above the mean frequency observed in healthy subjects. What the work shows at the level of the full study, not this receptor alone: CD8+ Simpson's diversity did not differ significantly between patients and healthy controls (P=0.060). Around 31 CD8+ CDR3 sequences were shared between patients and controls but appeared highly expressed in patients and within their immunodominant clones.

Expansion of CD8+CD57+ cells had been shown by flow cytometry in the patients chosen for sequencing. Every patient had severe acquired aplastic anemia, diagnosed using the International Study of Aplastic Anemia and Agranulocytosis and Camitta criteria. No patient had received any therapy when blood was sampled. TCR repertoires of sorted CD4+ and CD8+ blood T cells from severe aplastic anemia patients and healthy subjects were deep-sequenced in the study. In the USA, patient enrollment took place under clinicaltrials.gov protocols 00001620, 01623167, 00001397, 00071045, 00081523 and 00961064. Ficoll-Paque density gradient centrifugation was used to isolate peripheral blood mononuclear cells. Before DNA extraction, CD4+ and CD8+ T cells were sorted with FACS or magnetic beads. CDR1 and CDR2 are drawn from the germline V gene (reference sequence): MNHEY, SMNVEV. The CDR3 has 14 amino acids, counting the end cysteine and phenylalanine. Only the CDR3 part of the read is kept: 42 bases, read in frame from the first base. V drops 6 bases and J drops 4 bases, leaving 14 bases in between.

The clonotype comes from a human donor with aplastic anemia. Sequenced material: sorted CD4+, CD8+, or CD8+CD57+ T cells (not recorded which) from PBMCs. The rearrangement joined TRBV27 to TRBJ2-3; TRBD1 is a weak D gene call, 5 bases matching. This receptor has the CDR3 CASRSFREADTQYF. The nucleotide sequence is given as TGTGCCAGCAGATCATTCAGGGAAGCAGATACGCAGTATTTT.